Below, 6 T cell receptor beta chains from the same sample are listed, as sequenced in a study of blood T cell repertoires in COVID-19. TCRdb's copy holds only in-frame clones and misses some; the assay was immunoSEQ multiplex PCR. The sample yields fewer than 300,000 clones, 65% to 90% seen once. Sequencing input: PBMCs or T cells enriched from blood (not recorded which). These receptors were obtained from a man aged 18 to 29 who had recovered from COVID-19.

The chain joins TRBV7-9 to TRBJ1-4, with a possible D match to TRBD1 (5 bases). The length of the CDR3 is 16 residues. Between the trimmed V and J ends, which lost 6 bases and 7 bases, there was a span of 21 bases. CDR1 is SEHNR and CDR2 is FQNEAQ in the germline V gene (reference sequence). The CDR3: CASSSPFGARIEKLFF. CDR3 coding DNA: TGTGCCAGCAGTTCGCCGTTTGGGGCCCGGATTGAAAAACTGTTTTTT.

The CDR3 DNA follows: TGTGCCAGCAGTTTAAGGAAACAGGGGGCGGGCACTGAAGCTTTCTTT. Translated, it gives CASSLRKQGAGTEAFF. The rearrangement links TRBV28 to TRBJ1-1; 9 positions match TRBD1. Per the germline V gene, CDR1 is MDHEN and CDR2 is SYDVKM. The CDR3 consists of 16 residues. V shed 2 bases, J shed 4 bases, and the junction held 8 bases outside the gene matches.

The chain recombines TRBV11-3 with TRBJ1-1; D gene unclear. The length of the CDR3 is 14 residues. V gave up 2 bases and J gave up 2 bases, with 9 bases separating them. Germline values: CDR1 SGHNT, CDR2 YENEEA. The DNA for the CDR3 is TGTGCCAGCAGCTTAAGAACGGGAAACACTGAAGCTTTCTTT. It is translated as CASSLRTGNTEAFF.

This clone showed up just a few times. This chain connects TRBV24-1 to TRBJ2-5; D perhaps matches TRBD2 (6 bases). V shed 2 bases and J shed 5 bases, with 11 bases lying between them. Germline V lookup: CDR1 KGHDR, CDR2 SFDVKD. CDR3 length: 14 residues. CDR3 amino acids: CATSDSTSLETQYF. CDR3 coding DNA: TGTGCCACCAGTGATTCGACTAGTCTGGAGACCCAGTACTTC.

DNA of the CDR3: TGTGCCAGCAGTTACTCGGTCAGTTTCGAGCAGTTCTTC. Translating it yields CASSYSVSFEQFF. This chain connects TRBV6-5 to TRBJ2-1; no definite D call. Germline V lookup: CDR1 MNHEY, CDR2 SVGAGI. V was pared by 0 bases and J by 10 bases, with 10 bases between. CDR3 length: 13 residues.

The rearrangement joins TRBV7-6 to TRBJ2-5, with 10 nucleotides matching TRBD2. The ends lost 8 bases at V and 2 bases at J; junction bases unmatched: 20. The CDR3 sequence is 19 residues long. The germline CDR1 and CDR2 sequences are SGHVS and FNYEAQ. The DNA for the CDR3 is TGTGCCAGCCGCCCGTGGGGGAGCGGGGGGGCAGGAGAGCAAGAGACCCAGTACTTC. Translation: CASRPWGSGGAGEQETQYF.